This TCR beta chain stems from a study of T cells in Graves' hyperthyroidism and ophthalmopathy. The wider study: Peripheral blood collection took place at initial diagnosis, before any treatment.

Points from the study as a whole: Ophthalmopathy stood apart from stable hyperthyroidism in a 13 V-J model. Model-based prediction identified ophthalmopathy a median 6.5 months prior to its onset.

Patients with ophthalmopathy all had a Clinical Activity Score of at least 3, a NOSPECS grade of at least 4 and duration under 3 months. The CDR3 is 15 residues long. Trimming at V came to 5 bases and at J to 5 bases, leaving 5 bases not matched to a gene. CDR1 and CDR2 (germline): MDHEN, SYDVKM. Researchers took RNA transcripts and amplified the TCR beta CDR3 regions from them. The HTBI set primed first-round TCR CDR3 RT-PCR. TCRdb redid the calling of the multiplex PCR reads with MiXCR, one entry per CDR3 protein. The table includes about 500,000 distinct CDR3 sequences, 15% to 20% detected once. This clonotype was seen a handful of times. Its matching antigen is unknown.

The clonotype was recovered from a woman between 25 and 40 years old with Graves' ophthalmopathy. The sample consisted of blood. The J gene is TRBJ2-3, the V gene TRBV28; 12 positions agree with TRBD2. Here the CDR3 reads CASSGLAGYRDTQYF. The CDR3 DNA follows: TGTGCCAGCAGTGGACTAGCGGGATACAGAGATACGCAGTATTTT. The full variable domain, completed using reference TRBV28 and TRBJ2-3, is DVKVTQSSRYLVKRTGEKVFLECVQDMDHENMFWYRQDPGLGLRLIYFSYDVKMKEKGDIPEGYSVSREKKERFSLILESASTNQTSMYLCASSGLAGYRDTQYFGPGTRLTVL.